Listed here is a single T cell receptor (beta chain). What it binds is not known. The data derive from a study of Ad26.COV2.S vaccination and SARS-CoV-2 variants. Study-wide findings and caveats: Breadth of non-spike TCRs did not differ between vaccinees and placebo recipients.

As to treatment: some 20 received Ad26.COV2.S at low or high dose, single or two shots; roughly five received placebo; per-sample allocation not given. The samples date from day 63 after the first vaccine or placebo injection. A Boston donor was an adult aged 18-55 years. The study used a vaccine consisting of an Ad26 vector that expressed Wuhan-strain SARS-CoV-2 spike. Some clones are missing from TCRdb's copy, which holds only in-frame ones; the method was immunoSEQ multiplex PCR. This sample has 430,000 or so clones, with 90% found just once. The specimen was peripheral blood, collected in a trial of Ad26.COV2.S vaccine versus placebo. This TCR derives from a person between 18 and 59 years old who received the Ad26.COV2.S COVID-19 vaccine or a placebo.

The DNA for the CDR3 is TGCAGTGCTAGTAGTCCCCAGGACAATCAGCCCCAGCATTTT. Translation: CSASSPQDNQPQHF. The chain joins TRBV20-1 to TRBJ1-5; D is uncertain. Germline CDR1 and CDR2: DFQATT and SNEGSKA (reference sequence). This CDR3 contains 14 residues. The V and J ends lost 3 bases and 3 bases respectively, with 12 bases between them.